These T cell receptor beta chains were read from a single sample in a study of glioma-infiltrating T cells after dendritic cell vaccination. TCRdb keeps only in-frame clones here, not all; method: immunoSEQ multiplex PCR. The sample carries about 9,200 clones, roughly 77% recorded once. Sequenced here: blood, sampled after dendritic cell vaccination. All receptors come from a human donor with glioblastoma. CDR3s include the opening cysteine and the closing phenylalanine or tryptophan. A D gene is named only where the DNA matches it firmly. Rows give clone size only sometimes, using once, few, many, or a class for an expanded clone.

>TRBJ2-1|TRBD2|-|TRBV4-2
TGTGCCAGCAGCCAAGCCGCTAGCGGGAGGGCACACAATGAGCAGTTCTTC
CASSQAASGRAHNEQFF
>TRBJ2-1|TRBD2|-|TRBV19
TGTGCCAGTATGAGAGGGACTAGCGGGGCCGAATACAATGAGCAGTTCTTC
CASMRGTSGAEYNEQFF
>TRBJ2-1|-|once|TRBV19
TGTGCCAGTCGCAGGCGTACCTCCTACAATGAGCAGTTCTTC
CASRRRTSYNEQFF
>TRBJ2-5|TRBD2|-|TRBV5-4
TGTGCCAGCAGCGTACCCACTAGCGGGAGAGGCGAGACCCAGTACTTC
CASSVPTSGRGETQYF
>TRBJ2-1|-|-|TRBV6-6
TGTGCCAGCAGCCCAGACTACCAAGGGAGCGGCAATGAGCAGTTCTTC
CASSPDYQGSGNEQFF
>TRBJ1-2|TRBD1|-|TRBV6-5
TGTGCCAGCAGTTACGTGGACAGGGGCTATGGCTACACCTTC
CASSYVDRGYGYTF
>TRBJ2-6|-|once|TRBV27
TGTGCCAGCAGTTCCTATACAGGTCGTCGCTCTGGGGCCAACGTCCTGACTTTC
CASSSYTGRRSGANVLTF
>TRBJ2-1|TRBD1|-|TRBV2
TGTGCCAGCAGTGAATTTCCCCCCGGGACAGGGTCGTATGAGCAGTTCTTC
CASSEFPPGTGSYEQFF
>TRBJ1-6|-|-|TRBV14
TGTGCCAGCAGCCAAGATCGCCCCGGGTCCTCAAATTCACCCCTCCACTTT
CASSQDRPGSSNSPLHF
>TRBJ1-1|-|-|TRBV30
TGTGCCTGGAGTGCTCAGGGGAACACTGAAGCTTTCTTT
CAWSAQGNTEAFF
>TRBJ2-7|TRBD2|-|TRBV11-2
TGTGCCAGCAGCTCGTTGAGGGAGGGCCTTAGCGAGCAGTACTTC
CASSSLREGLSEQYF
>TRBJ1-1|-|-|TRBV11-2
TGTGCCAGCAGCCAGGGCCGGGGAGGAGGCACTGAAGCTTTCTTT
CASSQGRGGGTEAFF
>TRBJ2-5|TRBD2|-|TRBV11-2
TGTGCCAGCGCAGCCCTAGCGGGAGCTCCCGAGACCCAGTACTTC
CASAALAGAPETQYF
>TRBJ2-5|TRBD1|-|TRBV7-9
TGTGCCAGCAGCCCCCGGGACAGTCTTAGAGAGACCCAGTACTTC
CASSPRDSLRETQYF
>TRBJ2-7|-|-|TRBV19
TGTGCCAGTAGACAAAATGGGGGCGGCGAGCAGTACTTC
CASRQNGGGEQYF
>TRBJ2-7|-|-|TRBV19
TGTGCCAGTAGTATAGACCAGACAGTACCGAATTACGAGCAGTACTTC
CASSIDQTVPNYEQYF
>TRBJ1-2|TRBD1|-|TRBV5-1
TGCGCCAGCAGCTTGGAATCACAGGGGAATGGCTACACCTTC
CASSLESQGNGYTF
>TRBJ2-7|TRBD2|once|TRBV4-1
TGCGCCAGCAGCCAAGGGGGACTAGCGGGAGGTAATGAGCAGTACTTC
CASSQGGLAGGNEQYF
>TRBJ2-5|-|-|TRBV4-2
TGTGCCAGCAGCCAAGGAACTCGACTAGTTAGGGGACAAGAGACCCAGTACTTC
CASSQGTRLVRGQETQYF
>TRBJ1-1|-|-|TRBV5-4
TGTGCCAGCAGCTTGGACAGTCGGGAAGCTTTCTTT
CASSLDSREAFF
>TRBJ2-5|-|-|TRBV15
TGTGCCACCAGCAGCCCCTTTACAGGGAGCCAAGAGACCCAGTACTTC
CATSSPFTGSQETQYF
>TRBJ2-6|-|few|TRBV19
TGTGCCAGTACCCGAAGGGGGGGGCCGGGGGGGGCCAACGTCCTGACTTTC
CASTRRGGPGGANVLTF
>TRBJ2-5|TRBD2|-|TRBV30
TGTGCCTGGAGTGCTGGGACTAGCGGGAGGGTTATAGAGACCCAGTACTTC
CAWSAGTSGRVIETQYF
>TRBJ1-4|-|-|TRBV5-1
TGCGCCAGCAGCTGGAGGGGTACTAATGAAAAACTGTTTTTT
CASSWRGTNEKLFF
>TRBJ1-5|-|-|TRBV10-3
TGTGCCATCAGTGAGCCTCTTCAGCCCCAGCATTTT
CAISEPLQPQHF
>TRBJ2-4|-|-|TRBV11-1
TGTGCCAGCAGCTTGGGGGGATCGGCCAAAAACATTCAGTACTTC
CASSLGGSAKNIQYF
>TRBJ2-2|-|-|TRBV19
TGTGCCAGTAGTATTGGGCGCACCGGGGAGCTGTTTTTT
CASSIGRTGELFF
>TRBJ2-7|TRBD2|-|TRBV5-4
TGTGCCAGCAGCTTGGTAAGCGGGAGGAGCGAGCAGTACTTC
CASSLVSGRSEQYF
>TRBJ1-5|TRBD1|-|TRBV6-5
TGTGCCAGCGCCTCACAGGGGGCAGGGCAGCCCCAGCATTTT
CASASQGAGQPQHF
>TRBJ2-3|TRBD2|-|TRBV7-2
TGTGCCAGCAGCTTAGGGGGCGGGGGGGCAGATACGCAGTATTTT
CASSLGGGGADTQYF
>TRBJ1-5|-|-|TRBV19
TGTGCCAGTAGTGGGGAGTGGCCACAGCCCCAGCATTTT
CASSGEWPQPQHF
>TRBJ2-3|-|-|TRBV30
TGTGCCTGGAGGAGGGCGGCCTCAGATACGCAGTATTTT
CAWRRAASDTQYF
>TRBJ2-7|TRBD2|-|TRBV6-1
TGTGCCGTGAGACAAGCGGGAGGCGAAACCTACGAGCAGTACTTC
CAVRQAGGETYEQYF
>TRBJ2-7|-|-|TRBV25-1
TGTGCCAGCAGTGAGGTCGGGCAGGGAATTTCCTACGAGCAGTACTTC
CASSEVGQGISYEQYF
>TRBJ1-2|-|-|TRBV5-1
TGCGCCAGCAGCTTTACGGGACAAACCTATGGCTACACCTTC
CASSFTGQTYGYTF
>TRBJ1-3|-|-|TRBV28
TGTGCCAGCAGTTTGGACCCGACAGTCTCTGGAAACACCATATATTTT
CASSLDPTVSGNTIYF
>TRBJ1-4|TRBD1|-|TRBV7-3
TGTGCCAGCAGCTTAACTGGACAGGGAAATGAAAAACTGTTTTTT
CASSLTGQGNEKLFF
>TRBJ2-1|TRBD1|-|TRBV6-1
TGTGCCAGCAGTAGGACAGGGGGAGGCTACAATGAGCAGTTCTTC
CASSRTGGGYNEQFF
>TRBJ2-3|-|-|TRBV21-1
TGTGCCAGCAGCTCCCGGCCGACTAGCGGCACAGATACGCAGTATTTT
CASSSRPTSGTDTQYF
>TRBJ2-1|-|-|TRBV6-1
TGTGCCAGCTCTAGTAACGGGATCCCGGGGGATGAGCAGTTCTTC
CASSSNGIPGDEQFF
>TRBJ2-5|TRBD1|-|TRBV7-8
TGTGCCAGCAGCCCGCGGGACAGGCGCTTTATCCAAGAGACCCAGTACTTC
CASSPRDRRFIQETQYF
>TRBJ2-7|-|-|TRBV30
TGTGCCTGGAGTGTAGCCCGCTACGAGCAGTACTTC
CAWSVARYEQYF
>TRBJ2-3|TRBD2|-|TRBV4-2
TGTGCCAGCAGCCAAGGTTCGGTAGCGGGAGGGGGAGATACGCAGTATTTT
CASSQGSVAGGGDTQYF
>TRBJ2-2|TRBD2|-|TRBV7-3
TGTGCCAGCAGGGAAGCGGGGGGGTACACCGGGGAGCTGTTTTTT
CASREAGGYTGELFF
>TRBJ1-2|TRBD1|-|TRBV6-5
TGTGCCAGCAGTTACCGGACAGGGTTGGGCTATGGCTACACCTTC
CASSYRTGLGYGYTF
>TRBJ2-1|-|-|TRBV18
TGTGCCAGCTCACCAGTCGAGACCCCCGAGGCTGAGCAGTTCTTC
CASSPVETPEAEQFF
>TRBJ2-7|-|-|TRBV7-2
TGTGCCAGCAGCTTAGCGCTTAATAAGGGAGCCGAGCAGTACTTC
CASSLALNKGAEQYF
>TRBJ1-3|-|once|TRBV4-3
TGCGCCAGCAGCCAAGAGAGTGGCGCGGGGGGAAACACCATATATTTT
CASSQESGAGGNTIYF
>TRBJ2-7|TRBD1|-|TRBV7-2
TGTGCCAGCAGCTTAGTTCCCCCGGGACAGGGGTTCCCCGAGCAGTACTTC
CASSLVPPGQGFPEQYF
>TRBJ1-2|-|-|TRBV29-1
TGCAGCGTTGAGCTACAGACGGATGGCTACACCTTC
CSVELQTDGYTF
>TRBJ2-7|TRBD2|-|TRBV29-1
TGCAGCGTTGGTGCTAGCGGTAATTCCTACGAGCAGTACTTC
CSVGASGNSYEQYF
>TRBJ1-3|-|few|TRBV7-9
TGTGCCAGCAGCCCCGGGGGAAACACCATATATTTT
CASSPGGNTIYF
>TRBJ2-1|-|-|TRBV11-2
TGTGCCAGCAGCTTAGGGGGCACAATTAACAATGAGCAGTTCTTC
CASSLGGTINNEQFF
>TRBJ2-7|TRBD1|-|TRBV10-3
TGTGCTATCAGTGAGGGGGACAGCTCCTACGAGCAGTACTTC
CAISEGDSSYEQYF